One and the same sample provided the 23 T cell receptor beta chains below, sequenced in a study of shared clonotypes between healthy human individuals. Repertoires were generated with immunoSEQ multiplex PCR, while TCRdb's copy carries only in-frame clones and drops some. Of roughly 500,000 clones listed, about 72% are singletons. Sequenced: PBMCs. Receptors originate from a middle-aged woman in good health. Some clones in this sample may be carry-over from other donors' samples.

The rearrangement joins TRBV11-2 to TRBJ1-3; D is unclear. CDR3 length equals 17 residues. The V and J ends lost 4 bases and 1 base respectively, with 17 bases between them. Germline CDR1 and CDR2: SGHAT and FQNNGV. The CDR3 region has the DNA TGTGCCAGCAGCTCGGATCCTTACAGAACTTCTGGAAACACCATATATTTT. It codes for CASSSDPYRTSGNTIYF. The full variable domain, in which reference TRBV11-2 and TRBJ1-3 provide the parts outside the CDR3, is EAGVAQSPRYKIIEKRQSVAFWCNPISGHATLYWYQQILGQGPKLLIQFQNNGVVDDSQLPKDRFSAERLKGVDSTLKIQPAKLEDSAVYLCASSSDPYRTSGNTIYFGEGSWLTVV.

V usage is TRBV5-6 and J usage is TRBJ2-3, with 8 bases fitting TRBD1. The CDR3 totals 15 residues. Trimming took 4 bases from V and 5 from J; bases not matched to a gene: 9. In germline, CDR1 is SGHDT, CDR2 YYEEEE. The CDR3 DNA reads TGTGCCAGCAGCCTCGGACAGGGTGCAAGAGATACGCAGTATTTT. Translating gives CASSLGQGARDTQYF.

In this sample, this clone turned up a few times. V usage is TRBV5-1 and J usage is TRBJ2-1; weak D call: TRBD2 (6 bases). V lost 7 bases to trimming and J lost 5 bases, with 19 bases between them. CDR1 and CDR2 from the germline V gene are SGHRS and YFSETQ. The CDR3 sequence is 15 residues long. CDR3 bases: TGCGCCAGCGCAATCCCCGGGACTTTTGACAATGAGCAGTTCTTC. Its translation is CASAIPGTFDNEQFF.

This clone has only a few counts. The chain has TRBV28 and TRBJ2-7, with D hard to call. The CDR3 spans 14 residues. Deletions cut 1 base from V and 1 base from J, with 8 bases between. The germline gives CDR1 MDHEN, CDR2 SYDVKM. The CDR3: CASSLSVTSYEQYF. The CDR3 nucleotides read TGTGCCAGCAGTTTATCCGTGACATCCTACGAGCAGTACTTC.

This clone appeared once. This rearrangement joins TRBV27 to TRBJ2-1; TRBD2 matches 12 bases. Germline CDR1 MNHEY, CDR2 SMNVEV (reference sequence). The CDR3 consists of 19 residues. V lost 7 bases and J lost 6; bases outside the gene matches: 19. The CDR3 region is CASTQRVRTSGTIGNEQFF. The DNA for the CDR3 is TGTGCCAGCACCCAACGAGTTCGGACTAGCGGGACGATCGGCAATGAGCAGTTCTTC.

CDR3 sequence (DNA): TGTGCCAGTAGGATGGTCGGGACGGTATCCTACGAGCAGTACTTC. This encodes CASRMVGTVSYEQYF. V gene TRBV19 combines with J gene TRBJ2-7; D may correspond to TRBD1 or TRBD2 (5 bases each). The germline V gene encodes CDR1 LNHDA and CDR2 SQIVND (reference sequence). This CDR3 contains 15 residues. Trimming removed 6 bases at V and 1 base at J, with 16 bases between.

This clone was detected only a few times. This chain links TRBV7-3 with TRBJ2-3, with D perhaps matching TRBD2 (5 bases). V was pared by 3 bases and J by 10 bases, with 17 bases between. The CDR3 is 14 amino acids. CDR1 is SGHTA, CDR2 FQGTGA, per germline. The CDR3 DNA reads TGTGCCAGCAGCTTTGGAGGAAGAGCCGACCCGCAGTATTTT. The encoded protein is CASSFGGRADPQYF.

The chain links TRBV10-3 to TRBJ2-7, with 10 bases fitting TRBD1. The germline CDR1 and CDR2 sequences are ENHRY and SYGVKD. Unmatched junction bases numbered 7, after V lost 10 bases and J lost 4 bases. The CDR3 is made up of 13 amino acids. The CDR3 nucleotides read TGTGCCACGGGACAGGGGCGGACATACGAGCAGTACTTC. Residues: CATGQGRTYEQYF.

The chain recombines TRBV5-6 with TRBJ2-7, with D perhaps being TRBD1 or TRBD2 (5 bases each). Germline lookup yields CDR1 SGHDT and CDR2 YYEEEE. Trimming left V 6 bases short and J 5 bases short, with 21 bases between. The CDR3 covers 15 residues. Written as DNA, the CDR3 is TGTGCCAGCACCGAGTACCGGAGTTGGGGGAACGAGCAGTACTTC. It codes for CASTEYRSWGNEQYF.

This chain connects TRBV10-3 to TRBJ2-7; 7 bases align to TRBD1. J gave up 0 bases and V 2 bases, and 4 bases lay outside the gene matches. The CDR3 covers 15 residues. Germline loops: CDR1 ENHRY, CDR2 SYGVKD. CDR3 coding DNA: TGTGCCATCAGTGAGGGGGACAGATCCTCCTACGAGCAGTACTTC. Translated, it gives CAISEGDRSSYEQYF.

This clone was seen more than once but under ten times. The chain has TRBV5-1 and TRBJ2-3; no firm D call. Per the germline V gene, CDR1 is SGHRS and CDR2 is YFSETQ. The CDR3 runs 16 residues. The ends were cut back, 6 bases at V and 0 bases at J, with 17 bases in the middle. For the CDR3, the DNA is TGCGCCAGCATCCTGGGTAGGGCGTCTAGCACAGATACGCAGTATTTT. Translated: CASILGRASSTDTQYF.

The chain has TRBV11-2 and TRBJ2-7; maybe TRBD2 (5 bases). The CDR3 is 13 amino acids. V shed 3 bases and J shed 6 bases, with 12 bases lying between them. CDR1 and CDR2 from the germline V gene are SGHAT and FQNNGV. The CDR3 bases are TGTGCCAGCAGCTTTTTCCCCGAGGGCGAGCAGTACTTC. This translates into CASSFFPEGEQYF.

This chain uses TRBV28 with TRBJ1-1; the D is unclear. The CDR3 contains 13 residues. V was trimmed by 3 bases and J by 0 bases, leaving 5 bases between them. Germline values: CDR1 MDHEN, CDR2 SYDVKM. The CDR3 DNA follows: TGTGCCAGCAGTTTCGCCATGAACACTGAAGCTTTCTTT. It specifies CASSFAMNTEAFF.

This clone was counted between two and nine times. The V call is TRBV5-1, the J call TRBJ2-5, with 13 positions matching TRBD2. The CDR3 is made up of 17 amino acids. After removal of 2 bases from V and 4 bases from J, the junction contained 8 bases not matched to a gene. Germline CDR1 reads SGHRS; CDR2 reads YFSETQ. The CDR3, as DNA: TGCGCCAGCAGCTTAGGACTAGCGGGAGTTGGGTCAGAGACCCAGTACTTC. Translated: CASSLGLAGVGSETQYF.

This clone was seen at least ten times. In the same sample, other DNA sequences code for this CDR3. The DNA for the CDR3 is TGCGCCAGCAGCCGGGACAGGGGCACAGATACGCAGTATTTT. This gives the protein CASSRDRGTDTQYF. The chain carries TRBV4-1 and TRBJ2-3; 9 nucleotides align to TRBD1. J was trimmed by 1 base and V by 4 bases; bases with no gene match: 0. The CDR3 is 14 amino acids. CDR1 MGHRA and CDR2 YSYEKL come from the germline V gene.

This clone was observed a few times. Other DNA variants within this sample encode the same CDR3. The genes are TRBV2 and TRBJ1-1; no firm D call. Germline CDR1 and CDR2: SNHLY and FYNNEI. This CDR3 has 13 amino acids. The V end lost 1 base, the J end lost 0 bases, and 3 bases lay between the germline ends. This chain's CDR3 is CASSEGLNTEAFF. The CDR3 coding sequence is TGTGCCAGCAGTGAAGGGTTGAACACTGAAGCTTTCTTT.

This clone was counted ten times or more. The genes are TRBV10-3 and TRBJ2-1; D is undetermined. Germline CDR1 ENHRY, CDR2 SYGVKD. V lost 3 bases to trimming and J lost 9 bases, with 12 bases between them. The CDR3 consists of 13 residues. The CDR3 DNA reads TGTGCCATCAGTGACCCCAAGTATAGTGAGCAGTTCTTC. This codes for CAISDPKYSEQFF.

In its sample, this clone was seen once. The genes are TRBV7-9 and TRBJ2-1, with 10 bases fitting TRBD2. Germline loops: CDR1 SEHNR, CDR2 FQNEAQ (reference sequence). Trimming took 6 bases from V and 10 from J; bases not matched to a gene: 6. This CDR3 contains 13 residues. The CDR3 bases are TGTGCCAGCAGAAAAAGCGGGAGGGAGGAGCAGTTCTTC. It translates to CASRKSGREEQFF.

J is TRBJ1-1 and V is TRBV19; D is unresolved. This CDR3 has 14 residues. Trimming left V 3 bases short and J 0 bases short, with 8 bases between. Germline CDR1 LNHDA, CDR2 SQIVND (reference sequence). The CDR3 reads CASSMVPVNTEAFF. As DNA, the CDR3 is TGTGCCAGTAGTATGGTACCCGTGAACACTGAAGCTTTCTTT.

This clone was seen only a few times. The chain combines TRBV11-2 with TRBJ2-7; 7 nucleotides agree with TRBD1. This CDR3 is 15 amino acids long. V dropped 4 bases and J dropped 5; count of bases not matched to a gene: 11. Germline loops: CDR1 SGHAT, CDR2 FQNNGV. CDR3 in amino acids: CASSSSDRADHEQYF. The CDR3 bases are TGTGCCAGCAGCTCGTCAGACAGGGCCGATCACGAGCAGTACTTC.

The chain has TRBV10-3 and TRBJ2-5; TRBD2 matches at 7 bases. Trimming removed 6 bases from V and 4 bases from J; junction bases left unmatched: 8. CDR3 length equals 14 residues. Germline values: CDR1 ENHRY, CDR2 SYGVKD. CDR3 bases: TGTGCCATCAGAAGGGCGGGAGTCTCAGAGACCCAGTACTTC. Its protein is CAIRRAGVSETQYF.

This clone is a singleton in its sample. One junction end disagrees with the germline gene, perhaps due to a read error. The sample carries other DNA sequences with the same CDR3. The CDR3 sequence is CASSKKGVSGANVLTF. CDR3 nucleotide sequence: TGTGCCAGCAGCAAAAAAGGGGTCTCTGGTGCCAACGTCCTGACTTTC. This chain links TRBV7-2 with TRBJ2-6, with D possibly being TRBD1 (5 bases). The germline gives CDR1 SGHTA, CDR2 FQGNSA. The CDR3 length is 16 residues.

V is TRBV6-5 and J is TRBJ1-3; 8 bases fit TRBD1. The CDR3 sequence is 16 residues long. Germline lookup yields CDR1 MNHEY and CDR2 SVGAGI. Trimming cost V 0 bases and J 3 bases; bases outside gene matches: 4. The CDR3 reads CASSYSTGVGGNTIYF. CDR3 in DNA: TGTGCCAGCAGTTACTCGACAGGGGTGGGTGGAAACACCATATATTTT.